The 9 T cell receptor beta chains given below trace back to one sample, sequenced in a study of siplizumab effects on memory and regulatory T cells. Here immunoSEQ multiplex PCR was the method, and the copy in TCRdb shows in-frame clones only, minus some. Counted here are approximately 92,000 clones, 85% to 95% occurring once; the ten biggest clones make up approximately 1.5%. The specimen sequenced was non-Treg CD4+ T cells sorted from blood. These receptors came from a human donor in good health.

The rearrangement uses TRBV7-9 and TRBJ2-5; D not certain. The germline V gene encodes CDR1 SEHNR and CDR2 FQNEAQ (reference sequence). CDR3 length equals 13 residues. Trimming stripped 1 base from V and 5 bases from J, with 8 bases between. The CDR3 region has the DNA TGTGCCAGCAGCTTAGGAGTCGTCGAGACCCAGTACTTC. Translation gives CASSLGVVETQYF.

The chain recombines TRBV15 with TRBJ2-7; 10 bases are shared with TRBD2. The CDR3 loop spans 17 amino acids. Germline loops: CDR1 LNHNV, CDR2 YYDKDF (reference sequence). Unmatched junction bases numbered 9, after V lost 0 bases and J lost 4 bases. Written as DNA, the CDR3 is TGTGCCACCAGCAGAGATCTCGCGAGCGGGAGGGTGTACGAGCAGTACTTC. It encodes CATSRDLASGRVYEQYF.

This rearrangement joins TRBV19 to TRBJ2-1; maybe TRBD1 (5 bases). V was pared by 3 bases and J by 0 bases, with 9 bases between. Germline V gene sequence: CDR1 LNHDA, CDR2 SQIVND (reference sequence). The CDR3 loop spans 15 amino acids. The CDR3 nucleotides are TGTGCCAGTAGTATCGACAGCAGCTCCTACAATGAGCAGTTCTTC. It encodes CASSIDSSSYNEQFF.

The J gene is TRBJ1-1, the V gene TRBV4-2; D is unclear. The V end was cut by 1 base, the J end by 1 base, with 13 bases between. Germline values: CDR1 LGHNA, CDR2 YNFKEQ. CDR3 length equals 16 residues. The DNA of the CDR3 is TGTGCCAGCAGCCAAGTTTCTTCTCCTGGGAACACTGAAGCTTTCTTT. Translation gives CASSQVSSPGNTEAFF.

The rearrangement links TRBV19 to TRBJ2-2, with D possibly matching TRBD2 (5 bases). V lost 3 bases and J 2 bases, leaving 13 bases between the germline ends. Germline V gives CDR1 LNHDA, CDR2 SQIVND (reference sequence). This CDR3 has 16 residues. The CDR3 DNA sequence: TGTGCCAGTAGTATTAAGGCGAGCGGTAACACCGGGGAGCTGTTTTTT. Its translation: CASSIKASGNTGELFF.

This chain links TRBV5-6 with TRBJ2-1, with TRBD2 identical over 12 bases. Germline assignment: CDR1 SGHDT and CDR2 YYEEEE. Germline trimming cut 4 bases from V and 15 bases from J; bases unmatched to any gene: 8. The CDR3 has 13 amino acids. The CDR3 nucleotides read TGTGCCAGCAGCCCTAGACTAGCGGGAGCGATGTTCTTC. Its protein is CASSPRLAGAMFF.

The DNA for the CDR3 is TGTGCCAGCAGCCTCGGGACAGGAGGGAACACCGGGGAGCTGTTTTTT. It yields the protein CASSLGTGGNTGELFF. This chain connects TRBV7-9 to TRBJ2-2; 8 nucleotides align to TRBD1. The CDR3 is made up of 16 amino acids. Losses at the gene ends were 5 bases for V and 1 base for J; bases not matched to a gene: 6. The germline CDR1 and CDR2 sequences are SEHNR and FQNEAQ (reference sequence). The full variable domain, rest sourced from reference TRBV7-9 and TRBJ2-2, is DTGVSQNPRHKITKRGQNVTFRCDPISEHNRLYWYRQTLGQGPEFLTYFQNEAQLEKSRLLSDRFSAERPKGSFSTLEIQRTEQGDSAMYLCASSLGTGGNTGELFFGEGSRLTVL.

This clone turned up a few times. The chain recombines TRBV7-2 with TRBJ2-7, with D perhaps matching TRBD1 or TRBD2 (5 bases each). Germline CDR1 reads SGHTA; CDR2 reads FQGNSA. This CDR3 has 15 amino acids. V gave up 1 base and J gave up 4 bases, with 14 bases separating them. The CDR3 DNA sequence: TGTGCCAGCAGCTTAGTAGGGCAGGGAGCGTACGAGCAGTACTTC. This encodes CASSLVGQGAYEQYF. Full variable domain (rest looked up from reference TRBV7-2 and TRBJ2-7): GAGVSQSPSNKVTEKGKDVELRCDPISGHTALYWYRQSLGQGLEFLIYFQGNSAPDKSGLPSDRFSAERTGGSVSTLTIQRTQQEDSAVYLCASSLVGQGAYEQYFGPGTRLTVT.

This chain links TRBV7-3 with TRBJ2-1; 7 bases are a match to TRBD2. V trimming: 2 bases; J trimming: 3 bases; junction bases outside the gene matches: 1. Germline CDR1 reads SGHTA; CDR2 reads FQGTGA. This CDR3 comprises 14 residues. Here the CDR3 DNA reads TGTGCCAGCAGCTTAGCGGGAGTCTACAATGAGCAGTTCTTC. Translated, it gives CASSLAGVYNEQFF.